This entry lists 12 T cell receptor beta chains sequenced from one sample in a study of T cell responses to AZD1222 COVID-19 vaccine. Clones were read by immunoSEQ multiplex PCR, and TCRdb kept only the in-frame ones, dropping some. The sample yields 87,000 or so clones, roughly nine tenths seen once. The sample consisted of peripheral blood, taken on day 0 of AZD1222 vaccination. Receptor source: an adult in good health.

This clone was recorded only once. This sequence joins TRBV3-1 (or the pseudogene TRBV3-2) and TRBJ1-1; D is unresolved. CDR3 length equals 11 residues. V lost 6 bases and J lost 3, with 5 bases in between. In germline, CDR1 is LGHDT, CDR2 YNNKEL (reference sequence). The CDR3 DNA reads as TGTGCCAGCAGTGGGTACACTGAAGCTTTCTTT. Translating it yields CASSGYTEAFF.

This chain links TRBV6-4 with TRBJ2-3; 10 positions match TRBD2. V lost 6 bases, J lost 1 base, and 4 bases stayed unmatched. This CDR3 region has 15 residues. Germline-derived CDR1 and CDR2 are MRHNA and SNTAGT. The DNA of the CDR3 is TGTGCCAGCAGACGCCTAGCGGGGGGCACAGATACGCAGTATTTT. This translates into CASRRLAGGTDTQYF.

This chain uses TRBV2 with TRBJ1-1; possible D gene TRBD1, 6 bases. CDR1 SNHLY and CDR2 FYNNEI come from the germline V gene. V lost 7 bases and J 4 bases, leaving 13 bases between the germline ends. The CDR3 has 13 residues. In DNA form, the CDR3 reads TGTGCCAGCACTCTAGGGGGGTCCACTGAAGCTTTCTTT. Translated, it gives CASTLGGSTEAFF. Complete variable domain (other parts from reference TRBV2 and TRBJ1-1): EPEVTQTPSHQVTQMGQEVILRCVPISNHLYFYWYRQILGQKVEFLVSFYNNEISEKSEIFDDQFSVERPDGSNFTLKIRSTKLEDSAMYFCASTLGGSTEAFFGQGTRLTVV.

V usage is TRBV19 and J usage is TRBJ2-5; possible D gene TRBD2, 5 bases. The CDR3 has 16 residues. Germline lookup yields CDR1 LNHDA and CDR2 SQIVND (reference sequence). V shed 3 bases and J shed 5 bases, with 19 bases lying between them. CDR3 nucleotide sequence: TGTGCCAGTAGTATTGACCCGTTAACTAGGCGGGAGACCCAGTACTTC. Amino acids: CASSIDPLTRRETQYF. The full variable domain, in which reference TRBV19 and TRBJ2-5 provide the parts outside the CDR3, is DGGITQSPKYLFRKEGQNVTLSCEQNLNHDAMYWYRQDPGQGLRLIYYSQIVNDFQKGDIAEGYSVSREKKESFPLTVTSAQKNPTAFYLCASSIDPLTRRETQYFGPGTRLLVL.

This rearrangement joins TRBV7-3 to TRBJ2-1; D ambiguous. Looked up from germline, CDR1 is SGHTA and CDR2 is FQGTGA. Trimming left V 4 bases short and J 5 bases short, with 12 bases between. This CDR3 has 14 amino acids. This CDR3 is CASSSSGPNNEQFF. The CDR3 nucleotides read TGTGCCAGCAGCTCCTCCGGACCAAACAATGAGCAGTTCTTC.

This chain joins TRBV12-3 or TRBV12-4 and TRBJ2-3; D remains unclear. V lost 2 bases to trimming and J lost 5 bases, with 5 bases between them. The CDR3 has 12 residues. The CDR3 sequence: CASSLKGDTQYF. The CDR3 bases are TGTGCCAGCAGTTTAAAGGGAGATACGCAGTATTTT.

The chain employs TRBV27 and TRBJ2-5; 13 bases fit TRBD2. This CDR3 contains 15 residues. With 7 bases clipped from V and 4 bases from J, the junction kept 6 bases outside the gene matches. Germline CDR1 reads MNHEY; CDR2 reads SMNVEV (reference sequence). CDR3 sequence reads: CASKPGLAGPETQYF. CDR3 nucleotide sequence: TGTGCCAGCAAACCGGGACTAGCGGGACCAGAGACCCAGTACTTC.

The V call is TRBV11-2, the J call TRBJ1-5; TRBD1 might be the D (6 bases). The germline V gene encodes CDR1 SGHAT and CDR2 FQNNGV. The CDR3 totals 17 residues. V was cut by 5 bases and J by 2 bases, with 19 bases left in between. The CDR3 DNA reads TGTGCCAGCAGCCGGGGGCTCCGCGGAGGTGGCAATCAGCCCCAGCATTTT. Translating it yields CASSRGLRGGGNQPQHF.

The chain links TRBV9 to TRBJ2-5; TRBD1 aligns across 7 bases. The V gene end was trimmed by 3 bases and the J gene end by 5 bases; junction bases not matched to a gene: 13. The CDR3 extends over 16 amino acids. From germline, CDR1 is SGDLS and CDR2 YYNGEE. The chain's CDR3 is CASSALTGAAWETQYF. For the CDR3, the DNA is TGTGCCAGCAGCGCCCTCACAGGGGCTGCGTGGGAGACCCAGTACTTC.

The genes are TRBV9 and TRBJ2-7; 10 nucleotides agree with TRBD2. CDR1 is SGDLS and CDR2 is YYNGEE in the germline V gene. The J segment lost 9 bases and the V segment lost 0 bases, leaving 9 bases of the junction unmatched. CDR3 size: 15 residues. The CDR3 sequence: CASSVEASGGMGQYF. The CDR3, as DNA: TGTGCCAGCAGCGTAGAGGCTAGCGGGGGCATGGGGCAGTACTTC.

This chain links TRBV11-2 with TRBJ2-1; 9 positions agree with TRBD2. The CDR3 has 16 amino acids. The V gene end was trimmed by 6 bases and the J gene end by 6 bases; junction bases not matched to a gene: 12. Germline values: CDR1 SGHAT, CDR2 FQNNGV. Here the CDR3 DNA reads TGTGCCAGCAGTTCCCTAGGAGCGGGGGGCCTCAATGAGCAGTTCTTC. Protein product: CASSSLGAGGLNEQFF. Variable domain in full (rest from reference TRBV11-2 and TRBJ2-1): EAGVAQSPRYKIIEKRQSVAFWCNPISGHATLYWYQQILGQGPKLLIQFQNNGVVDDSQLPKDRFSAERLKGVDSTLKIQPAKLEDSAVYLCASSSLGAGGLNEQFFGPGTRLTVL.

The V and J genes are TRBV11-2 and TRBJ1-2; D is undetermined. The germline V gene encodes CDR1 SGHAT and CDR2 FQNNGV. With 1 base removed from V and 2 bases from J, the gap between germline ends came to 8 bases. The CDR3 loop spans 14 amino acids. The CDR3 sequence is CASSLADINYGYTF. CDR3 coding DNA: TGTGCCAGCAGCTTAGCAGACATCAACTATGGCTACACCTTC.